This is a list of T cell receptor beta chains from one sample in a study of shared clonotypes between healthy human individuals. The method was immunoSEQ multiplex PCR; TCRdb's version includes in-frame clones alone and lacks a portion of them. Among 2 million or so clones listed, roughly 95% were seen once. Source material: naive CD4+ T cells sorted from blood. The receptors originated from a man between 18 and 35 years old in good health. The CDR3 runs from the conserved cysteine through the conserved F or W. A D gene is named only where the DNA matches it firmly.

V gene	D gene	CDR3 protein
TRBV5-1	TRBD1	CASSLGQGGYEQYF
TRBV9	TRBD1	CASSVAGLTGQPQHF
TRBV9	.	CASSPTAIEGGLGNSPLHF
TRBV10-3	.	CAISGTKNNEQFF
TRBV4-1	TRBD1	CASSRDSRISDTQYF
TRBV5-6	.	CASSSLMLGVGNTIYF
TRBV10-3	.	CAISESTASEKLFF
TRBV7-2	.	CASSPKNTGELFF
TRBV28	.	CASSLLSSSGNTIYF
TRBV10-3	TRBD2	CAISVLAGANYEQYF
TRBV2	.	CASSETKNIQYF
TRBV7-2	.	CASSPYGGQETQYF
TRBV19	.	CASSILEGSPLHF
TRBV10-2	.	CASSYLGEQYF